The 5 T cell receptor beta chains given below trace back to one sample, sequenced in a study of blood T cells in healthy people across ages (dated by TCRdb to between 2015 and 2016). The library was made by 5' RACE. Sequencing was carried out with an Illumina HiSeq 2500. A second PCR of roughly 6 to 11 cycles was run with a J-beta primer mix and a sample-barcoded 5' primer. TCRdb reran the public reads through fastp at Q25 and MiXCR, keeping productive beta chains. A single entry per CDR3 protein holds the most common genes and DNA from its merged rows. In all, the sample holds about 760,000 distinct CDR3 sequences, and just under 25% of those were seen once. The ten largest account for roughly a tenth of the sample. The same data also went into a second study, on T cells of mothers and their children.

Specimen: blood. The origin of the receptors is a boy between 10 and 17 years old in good health.

This clonotype showed up many times. The chain employs TRBV3-1 and TRBJ2-5; weak D call: TRBD1 (6 bases). TRBJ2-7 explains the end of the DNA better; the J call may be wrong. The CDR3 has 13 amino acids. The germline gives CDR1 LGHDT, CDR2 YNNKEL (reference sequence). The DNA for the CDR3 is TGTGCCAGCAGCCTCGAACAGGGCTACGAGCAGTACTTC. Protein: CASSLEQGYEQYF.

This clonotype was detected a few times. The chain carries TRBV12-3 or TRBV12-4 and TRBJ1-2; no reliable D call. V was shortened by 4 bases and J by 3 bases, with 6 bases between the two germline ends. CDR3 size: 12 residues. The CDR3 region has the DNA TGTGCCAGCAGTTCGGGAGACTATGGCTACACCTTC. Its translation: CASSSGDYGYTF.

A few counts support this clonotype. The V gene is TRBV6-2 or TRBV6-3, the J gene TRBJ2-1; D may be TRBD2 (6 bases). The CDR3 sequence is 15 residues long. Germline V lookup: CDR1 MNHEY, CDR2 SVGEGT. Trimming took off 6 bases at V and 4 bases at J, with 16 bases between the two ends. CDR3 in DNA: TGTGCCAGCAGCGAAGGGGACTCCACATACAATGAGCAGTTCTTC. It codes for CASSEGDSTYNEQFF.

This chain connects TRBV5-1 to TRBJ2-5; maybe TRBD2 (6 bases). CDR1 and CDR2 (germline): SGHRS, YFSETQ. The CDR3 runs to 11 residues. V was trimmed by 7 bases and J by 11 bases, leaving 15 bases between them. This CDR3 reads CASCSGGEQYF. CDR3 sequence (DNA): TGCGCCAGCTGCTCGGGCGGGGAGCAGTACTTC.

This clonotype was observed a handful of times. The gene calls are TRBV4-1 and TRBJ2-1; unclear D gene. With 1 base removed from V and 5 bases from J, the gap between germline ends came to 6 bases. Per the germline V gene, CDR1 is MGHRA and CDR2 is YSYEKL. This CDR3 region has 13 residues. As DNA, the CDR3 is TGCGCCAGCAGCCAAGTCCAGGACAATGAGCAGTTCTTC. It is translated as CASSQVQDNEQFF.